Listed here are 22 T cell receptor beta chains from one sample, sequenced in a study of blood T cells in healthy people across ages. A sample-barcoded 5' primer and a J-beta primer mix were used in a second PCR of roughly 6 to 11 cycles. MiXCR, applied by TCRdb to the 5' RACE reads, yields one record per CDR3 protein. Among under 1,100,000 distinct CDR3 sequences listed, approximately 25% were seen once. These data were also filed under a second study, of T cells of mothers and their children.

The source material was blood. These TCRs come from a girl aged 2 to 10 in good health.

Ten or more counts support this clonotype. The chain combines TRBV5-1 with TRBJ2-7; TRBD2 is a possible D gene (5 bases). V was clipped by 0 bases and J by 7 bases, with 11 bases between them. The CDR3 consists of 13 residues. The germline V gene has CDR1 SGHRS and CDR2 YFSETQ. Here the CDR3 DNA reads TGCGCCAGCAGCTTGGAGGCAGGAGGTGAGCAGTACTTC. Protein sequence: CASSLEAGGEQYF. Combining the CDR3 with reference TRBV5-1 and TRBJ2-7 gives the whole variable domain KAGVTQTPRYLIKTRGQQVTLSCSPISGHRSVSWYQQTPGQGLQFLFEYFSETQRNKGNFPGRFSGRQFSNSRSEMNVSTLELGDSALYLCASSLEAGGEQYFGPGTRLTVT.

Notes on this clonotype: In this CDR3 the conserved last residue, phenylalanine or tryptophan, is missing, so a read error is likely. V and J are TRBV20-1 and TRBJ2-7; TRBD2 aligns across 8 bases. CDR1 is DFQATT and CDR2 is SNEGSKA in the germline V gene (reference sequence). CDR3 length: 14 residues. The V and J ends lost 4 bases and 1 base, in that order; junction bases with no gene match: 6. The CDR3 DNA reads TGCAGTGCTATGACAGCGGGGGAGTCCTACGAGCAGTACCTC. It yields the protein CSAMTAGESYEQYL.

This clonotype was recorded only once. The chain employs TRBV25-1 and TRBJ2-1; no firm D call. CDR3 size: 13 residues. Looked up from germline, CDR1 is MGHDK and CDR2 is SYGVNS. The V end lost 3 bases, the J end lost 4 bases, and 7 bases lay between the germline ends. This CDR3 reads CASSEKGYNEQFF. The DNA for the CDR3 is TGTGCCAGCAGTGAGAAAGGGTACAATGAGCAGTTCTTC.

This clonotype was counted only a few times. The chain employs TRBV29-1 and TRBJ1-2, with D maybe TRBD1 (6 bases). Germline lookup yields CDR1 SQVTM and CDR2 ANQGSEA. The CDR3 is 15 residues long. V was cut by 3 bases and J by 3 bases, with 17 bases left in between. In DNA form, the CDR3 reads TGCAGCGTTGATAATCTTTGGGGGCCCGACTATGGCTACACCTTC. Its translation: CSVDNLWGPDYGYTF.

The chain has TRBV29-1 and TRBJ1-1; maybe TRBD1 (5 bases). V gave up 5 bases and J gave up 1 base, with 11 bases separating them. The CDR3 sequence is 13 residues long. Germline assignment: CDR1 SQVTM and CDR2 ANQGSEA. The CDR3 reads CSVMTAENTEAFF. CDR3 bases: TGCAGCGTTATGACAGCGGAGAACACTGAAGCTTTCTTT.

CDR3 sequence: CASSTGTGRNTEAFF. In DNA form, the CDR3 reads TGTGCCAGCAGCACCGGGACAGGGAGGAACACTGAAGCTTTCTTT. The chain links TRBV11-3 to TRBJ1-1; 9 bases line up with TRBD1. The J segment lost 1 base and the V segment lost 5 bases, leaving 5 bases of the junction unmatched. Germline values: CDR1 SGHNT, CDR2 YENEEA. The CDR3 spans 15 residues.

The chain has TRBV12-3 or TRBV12-4 and TRBJ1-1, with D uncertain. V gave up 5 bases and J gave up 4 bases, with 17 bases separating them. This CDR3 is built from 15 residues. The DNA of the CDR3 is TGTGCCAGCAGTCCAATGGTCCTGCGGGGCACTGAAGCTTTCTTT. It specifies CASSPMVLRGTEAFF.

This clonotype has just a few counts. The rearrangement joins TRBV6-6 to TRBJ2-5, with D tentatively TRBD1 (5 bases). V lost 8 bases and J 2 bases, leaving 15 bases between the germline ends. This CDR3 spans 14 amino acids. CDR1 is MNHNY and CDR2 is SVGAGI in the germline V gene (reference sequence). CDR3 sequence (DNA): TGTGCCAGCCGTGGGCCCCAGGGACAAGAGACCCAGTACTTC. Translating it yields CASRGPQGQETQYF.

This clonotype was counted only a few times. The rearrangement uses TRBV15 and TRBJ2-7; a possible D gene is TRBD2 (5 bases). Trimming removed 0 bases at V and 7 bases at J, with 16 bases between. This CDR3 has 15 amino acids. Per the germline V gene, CDR1 is LNHNV and CDR2 is YYDKDF (reference sequence). The CDR3 DNA follows: TGTGCCACCAGCAGAGACCCTGGTGGGTCGGGGGAGCAGTACTTC. Translation: CATSRDPGGSGEQYF.

In this sample, this clonotype turned up a few times. V and J are TRBV4-2 and TRBJ2-1, with 12 positions matching TRBD2. V gave up 6 bases and J gave up 5 bases; unmatched junction bases: 11. This CDR3 has 17 residues. CDR1 is LGHNA, CDR2 YNFKEQ, per germline. The CDR3 protein is CASRTELAGGTHNEQFF. Written as DNA, the CDR3 is TGTGCCAGCAGAACTGAACTAGCGGGAGGTACCCACAATGAGCAGTTCTTC.

This clonotype was picked up a small number of times. The chain recombines TRBV9 with TRBJ2-2; TRBD1 agrees at 7 bases. J was trimmed by 1 base and V by 2 bases; bases with no gene match: 5. This CDR3 has 16 residues. CDR1 SGDLS and CDR2 YYNGEE come from the germline V gene. CDR3 loop: CASSVAGTVNTGELFF. The CDR3 bases are TGTGCCAGCAGCGTCGCCGGGACAGTGAACACCGGGGAGCTGTTTTTT.

The chain couples TRBV11-2 to TRBJ2-5; D gene ambiguous. The DNA end lines up better with TRBJ2-7; the J call may be wrong. CDR1 is SGHAT, CDR2 FQNNGV, per germline. The CDR3 extends over 14 amino acids. DNA for the CDR3: TGTGCCAGCAGCCGGGCGACGTTAACCTACGAGCAGTACTTC. The encoded protein is CASSRATLTYEQYF.

This clonotype was observed a handful of times. The J gene is TRBJ2-5, the V gene TRBV3-1; 15 bases match TRBD2. Germline assignment: CDR1 LGHDT and CDR2 YNNKEL (reference sequence). The ends lost 4 bases at V and 5 bases at J; junction bases unmatched: 5. The CDR3 covers 16 residues. The CDR3 sequence is CASSPGTSGRSETQYF. In DNA form, the CDR3 reads TGTGCCAGCAGCCCCGGGACTAGCGGGAGGAGCGAGACCCAGTACTTC.

The chain joins TRBV12-3 or TRBV12-4 to TRBJ1-1; D perhaps matches TRBD1 (6 bases). The CDR3 is made up of 12 amino acids. V was cut by 6 bases and J by 6 bases, with 11 bases left in between. CDR3 nucleotides: TGTGCCAGCAGCCCGGACAGTTCTGAAGCTTTCTTT. Protein sequence: CASSPDSSEAFF.

This clonotype was seen a few times. This chain joins TRBV12-3 or TRBV12-4 and TRBJ2-3; D unclear. Trimming cost V 3 bases and J 8 bases, with 6 bases left between them. This CDR3 has 11 amino acids. CDR3 coding DNA: TGTGCCAGCAGTTTGACCGCTACGCAGTATTTT. Residues: CASSLTATQYF.

The sample holds a few counts of this clonotype. The gene calls are TRBV29-1 and TRBJ1-1; D might be TRBD1 (6 bases). Germline loops: CDR1 SQVTM, CDR2 ANQGSEA. Deletions cut 7 bases from V and 2 bases from J, with 14 bases between. CDR3 length: 13 amino acids. In DNA, the CDR3 is TGCAGCGCTATAACAGGGCAAAACACTGAAGCTTTCTTT. It yields the protein CSAITGQNTEAFF.

The genes are TRBV29-1 and TRBJ1-4; D is undetermined. The CDR3 has 14 amino acids. Trimming shortened V by 7 bases and J by 9 bases, and 21 bases separated the two germline ends. Per germline, CDR1 SQVTM and CDR2 ANQGSEA. In DNA form, the CDR3 reads TGCAGCGCCCTGGGTGGTGGAACTCGACAAAAACTGTTTTTT. Amino acid sequence: CSALGGGTRQKLFF.

The chain couples TRBV24-1 to TRBJ2-1, with D unresolved. The CDR3 runs 14 residues. Germline V CDR1 and CDR2: KGHDR, SFDVKD. With 7 bases removed from V and 0 bases from J, the gap between germline ends came to 9 bases. CDR3 nucleotides: TGTGCCACCAGCCCCCTTGGCTCCTACAATGAGCAGTTCTTC. Translation gives CATSPLGSYNEQFF.

This clonotype came up many times. As DNA, the CDR3 is TGTGCCAGTTCCGATTACTATGGCTACACCTTC. This gives the protein CASSDYYGYTF. The chain uses TRBV6-2 or TRBV6-3 and TRBJ1-2; D is uncertain. V was cut by 9 bases and J by 3 bases, with 8 bases left in between. CDR3 size: 11 residues. Germline-derived CDR1 and CDR2 are MNHEY and SVGEGT.

This clonotype was picked up a small number of times. V gene TRBV10-3 combines with J gene TRBJ1-1; D remains unclear. The CDR3 spans 12 residues. The ends were cut back, 7 bases at V and 2 bases at J, with 8 bases in the middle. CDR1 and CDR2 (germline): ENHRY, SYGVKD. CDR3 DNA sequence: TGTGCCATCATAGGAGAAAACACTGAAGCTTTCTTT. It translates to CAIIGENTEAFF.

A few counts support this clonotype. An end of the junction does not agree with germline; a read error may underlie this. The chain joins TRBV27 to TRBJ1-4, with D perhaps matching TRBD1 (5 bases). Germline-derived CDR1 and CDR2 are MNHEY and SMNVEV (reference sequence). The CDR3 is 17 amino acids. This chain's CDR3 is CAGSFLFGSGPDEKLFF. The CDR3 region has the DNA TGTGCCGGCAGTTTTCTCTTTGGTTCGGGGCCCGATGAAAAACTGTTTTTT.

Only a few counts were recorded for this clonotype. The genes are TRBV29-1 and TRBJ2-2, with a weak D call TRBD2 (5 bases). Trimming pared 6 bases from V and 7 bases from J, leaving 18 bases between. The V gene's germline CDR1 is SQVTM and CDR2 ANQGSEA. The CDR3 is 14 amino acids. CDR3 residues: CSVPAPSSIGELFF. Here the CDR3 DNA reads TGCAGCGTCCCTGCGCCTTCTAGCATCGGGGAGCTGTTTTTT.